Given below is one TCR beta chain in context. As yet, its antigen is unknown. Profiled with immunoSEQ multiplex PCR; TCRdb holds only in-frame clones, not every one. The data contain approximately 1.1 million clones, around 82% of them seen just once; the ten biggest clones take up about 0.52%. These data belong to a study of shared clonotypes between healthy human individuals. General study results and limits: The study found 4.5% to 5% of naive CD4 clonotypes shared across several donors.

Germline V gene sequence: CDR1 SGHRS, CDR2 YFSETQ. The CDR3 runs 15 residues. V gave up 0 bases and J gave up 2 bases, with 10 bases separating them. Both subsets, CD45RA+ naive and CD45RA-negative memory, were split from the CD4+ cells. The sequenced sample was memory CD4+ T cells from PBMCs. The sample's subset: CD45RA-negative fraction. The chain employs TRBV5-1 and TRBJ2-3, with D unclear. This sequence was found in a man between 18 and 35 years old in good health. Some clones in this sample may be carry-over from other donors' samples. CDR3 DNA: TGCGCCAGCAGCTTGGGGGCGCGGATCACAGATACGCAGTATTTT. As protein: CASSLGARITDTQYF.